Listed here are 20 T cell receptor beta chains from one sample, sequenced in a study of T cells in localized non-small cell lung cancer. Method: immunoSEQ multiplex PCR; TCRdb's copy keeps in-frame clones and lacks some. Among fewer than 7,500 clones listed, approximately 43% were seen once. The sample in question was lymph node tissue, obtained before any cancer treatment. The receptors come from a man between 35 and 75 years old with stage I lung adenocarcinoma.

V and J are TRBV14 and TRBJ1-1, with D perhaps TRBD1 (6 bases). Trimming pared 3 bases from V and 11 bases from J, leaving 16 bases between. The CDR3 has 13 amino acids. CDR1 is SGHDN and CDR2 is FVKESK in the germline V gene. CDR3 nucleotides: TGTGCCAGCAGCCAGTCTGAGGGGGTGGTCGCTTTCTTT. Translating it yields CASSQSEGVVAFF.

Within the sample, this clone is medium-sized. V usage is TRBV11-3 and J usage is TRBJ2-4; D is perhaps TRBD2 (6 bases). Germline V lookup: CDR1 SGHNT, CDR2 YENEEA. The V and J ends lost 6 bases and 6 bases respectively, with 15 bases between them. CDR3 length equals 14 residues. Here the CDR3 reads CASSLAGSGNIQYF. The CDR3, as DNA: TGTGCCAGCAGTTTGGCGGGGTCCGGAAACATTCAGTACTTC.

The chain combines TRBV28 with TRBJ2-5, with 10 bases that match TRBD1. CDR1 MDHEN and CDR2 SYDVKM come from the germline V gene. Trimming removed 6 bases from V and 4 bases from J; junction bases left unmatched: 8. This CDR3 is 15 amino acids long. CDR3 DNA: TGTGCCAGCAGCACGGCGGGACAGGGGAGAGAGACCCAGTACTTC. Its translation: CASSTAGQGRETQYF. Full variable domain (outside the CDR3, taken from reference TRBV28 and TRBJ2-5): DVKVTQSSRYLVKRTGEKVFLECVQDMDHENMFWYRQDPGLGLRLIYFSYDVKMKEKGDIPEGYSVSREKKERFSLILESASTNQTSMYLCASSTAGQGRETQYFGPGTRLLVL.

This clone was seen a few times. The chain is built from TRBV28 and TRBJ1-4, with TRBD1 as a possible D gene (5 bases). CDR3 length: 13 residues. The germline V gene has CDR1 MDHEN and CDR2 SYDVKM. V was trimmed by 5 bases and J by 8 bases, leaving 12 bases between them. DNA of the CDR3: TGTGCCAGCAGTCCAGGGAGGTACGAAAAACTGTTTTTT. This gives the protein CASSPGRYEKLFF. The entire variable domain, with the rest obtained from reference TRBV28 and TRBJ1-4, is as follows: DVKVTQSSRYLVKRTGEKVFLECVQDMDHENMFWYRQDPGLGLRLIYFSYDVKMKEKGDIPEGYSVSREKKERFSLILESASTNQTSMYLCASSPGRYEKLFFGSGTQLSVL.

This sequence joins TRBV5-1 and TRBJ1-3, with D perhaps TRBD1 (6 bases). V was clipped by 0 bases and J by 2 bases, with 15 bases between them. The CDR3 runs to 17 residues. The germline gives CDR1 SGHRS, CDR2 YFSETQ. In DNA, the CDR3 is TGCGCCAGCAGCTTGGAGGGGGAGCGTTTTACTGGAAACACCATATATTTT. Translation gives CASSLEGERFTGNTIYF.

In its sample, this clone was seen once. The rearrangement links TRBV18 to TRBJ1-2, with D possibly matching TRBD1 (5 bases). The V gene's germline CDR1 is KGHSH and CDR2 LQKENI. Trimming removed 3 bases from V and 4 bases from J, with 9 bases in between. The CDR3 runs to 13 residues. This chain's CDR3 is CASSPEGSYGYTF. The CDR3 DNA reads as TGTGCCAGCTCACCCGAGGGGAGCTATGGCTACACCTTC.

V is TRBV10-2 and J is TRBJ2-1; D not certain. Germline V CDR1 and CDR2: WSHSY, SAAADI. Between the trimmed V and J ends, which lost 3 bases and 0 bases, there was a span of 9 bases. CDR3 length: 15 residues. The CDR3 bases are TGCGCCAGCAGTGATTTGCGGAGCTCCTACAATGAGCAGTTCTTC. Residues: CASSDLRSSYNEQFF.

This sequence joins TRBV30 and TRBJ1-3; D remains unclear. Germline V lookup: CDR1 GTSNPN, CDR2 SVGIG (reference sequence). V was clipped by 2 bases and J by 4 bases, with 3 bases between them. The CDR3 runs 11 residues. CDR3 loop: CAWSKGNTIYF. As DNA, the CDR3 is TGTGCCTGGAGTAAGGGAAACACCATATATTTT.

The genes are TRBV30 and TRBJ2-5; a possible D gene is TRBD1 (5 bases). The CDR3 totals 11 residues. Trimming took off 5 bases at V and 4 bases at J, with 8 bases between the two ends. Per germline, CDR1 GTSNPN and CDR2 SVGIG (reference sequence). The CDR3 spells CAWEQVETQYF. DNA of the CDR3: TGTGCCTGGGAACAGGTAGAGACCCAGTACTTC.

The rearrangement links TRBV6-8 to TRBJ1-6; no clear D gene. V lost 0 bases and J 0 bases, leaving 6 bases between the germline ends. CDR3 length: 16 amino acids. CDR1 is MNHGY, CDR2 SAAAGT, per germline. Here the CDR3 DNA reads TGTGCCAGCAGTTACTCCAGGAGCTCCTATAATTCACCCCTCCACTTT. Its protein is CASSYSRSSYNSPLHF.

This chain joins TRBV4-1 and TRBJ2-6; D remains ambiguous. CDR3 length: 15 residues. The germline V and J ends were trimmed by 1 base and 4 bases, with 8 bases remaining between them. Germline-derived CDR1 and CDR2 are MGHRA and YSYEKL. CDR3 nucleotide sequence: TGCGCCAGCAGCCAAGGTTCAGCAGGGGCCAACGTCCTGACTTTC. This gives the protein CASSQGSAGANVLTF.

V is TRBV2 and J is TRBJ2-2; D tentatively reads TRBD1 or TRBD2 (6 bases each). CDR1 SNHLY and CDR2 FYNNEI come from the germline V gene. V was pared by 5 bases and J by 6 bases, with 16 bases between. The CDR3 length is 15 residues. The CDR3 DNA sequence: TGTGCCAGCAGTTCTCGGAGGGGGGCGGCCGGGGAGCTGTTTTTT. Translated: CASSSRRGAAGELFF.

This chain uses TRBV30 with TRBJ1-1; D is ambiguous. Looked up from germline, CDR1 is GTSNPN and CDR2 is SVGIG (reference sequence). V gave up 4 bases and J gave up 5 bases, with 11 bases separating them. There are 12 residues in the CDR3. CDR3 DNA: TGTGCCTGGAATCCGGGAGCGACTGAAGCTTTCTTT. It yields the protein CAWNPGATEAFF.

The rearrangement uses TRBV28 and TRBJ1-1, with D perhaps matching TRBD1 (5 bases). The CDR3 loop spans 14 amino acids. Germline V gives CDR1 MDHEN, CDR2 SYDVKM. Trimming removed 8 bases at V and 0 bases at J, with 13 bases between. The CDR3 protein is CASRAWTLNTEAFF. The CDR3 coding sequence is TGTGCCAGCCGAGCCTGGACACTGAACACTGAAGCTTTCTTT.

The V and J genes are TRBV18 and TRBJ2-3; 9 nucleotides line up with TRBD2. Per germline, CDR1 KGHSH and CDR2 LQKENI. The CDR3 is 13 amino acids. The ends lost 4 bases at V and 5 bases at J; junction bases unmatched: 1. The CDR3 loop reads CASSQLAGDTQYF. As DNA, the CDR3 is TGTGCCAGCTCACAACTAGCGGGAGATACGCAGTATTTT.

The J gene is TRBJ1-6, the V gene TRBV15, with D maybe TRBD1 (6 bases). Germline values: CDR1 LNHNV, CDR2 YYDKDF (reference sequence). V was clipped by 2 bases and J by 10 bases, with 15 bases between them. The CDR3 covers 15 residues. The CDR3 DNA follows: TGTGCCACCAGCAGAACCACAGGGAGAATGTCACCCCTCCACTTT. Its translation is CATSRTTGRMSPLHF.

The CDR3 protein is CASSLGYWTSGGNQETQYF. The DNA for the CDR3 is TGTGCCAGCAGTCTCGGATATTGGACTAGCGGGGGAAACCAAGAGACCCAGTACTTC. The chain links TRBV28 to TRBJ2-5, with 13 bases fitting TRBD2. The CDR3 covers 19 residues. Germline CDR1 and CDR2: MDHEN and SYDVKM. With V trimmed by 5 bases and J by 0 bases, 12 bases remained unmatched.

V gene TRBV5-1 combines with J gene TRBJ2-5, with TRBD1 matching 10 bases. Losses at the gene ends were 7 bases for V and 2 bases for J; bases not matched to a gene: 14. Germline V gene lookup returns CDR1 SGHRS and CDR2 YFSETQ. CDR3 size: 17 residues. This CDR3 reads CASRTGTGQGRQETQYF. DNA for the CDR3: TGCGCCAGCCGAACAGGAACGGGACAGGGGAGGCAAGAGACCCAGTACTTC.

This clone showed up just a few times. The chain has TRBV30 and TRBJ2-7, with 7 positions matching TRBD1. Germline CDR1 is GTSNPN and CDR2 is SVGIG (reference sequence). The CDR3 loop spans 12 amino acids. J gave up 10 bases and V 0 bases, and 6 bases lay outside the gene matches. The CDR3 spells CAWSVGQGVQYF. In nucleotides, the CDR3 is TGTGCCTGGAGTGTGGGGCAGGGGGTACAGTACTTC.

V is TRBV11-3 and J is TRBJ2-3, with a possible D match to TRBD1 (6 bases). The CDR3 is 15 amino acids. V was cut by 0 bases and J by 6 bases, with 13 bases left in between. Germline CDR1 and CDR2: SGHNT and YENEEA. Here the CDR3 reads CASSLDPGDGDTQYF. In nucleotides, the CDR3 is TGTGCCAGCAGCTTAGACCCAGGGGACGGGGATACGCAGTATTTT.